This TCR beta chain was captured in a study of metastatic and nonmetastatic thyroid tumors. Study-level background: It was across blood and tumor or nodule tissue from malignant and benign thyroid patients that repertoires were compared. Study observations and caveats: The reported finding was significantly higher TCR beta diversity in malignant thyroid tumors relative to benign nodules, in blood and tumor.

With MiXCR, TCRdb called clones anew from the PCR reads. The data contain 20,000 to 25,000 clones, roughly 14% of them seen just once; the ten biggest clones take up about 14%. This clone has a count of ten or more. Antigen: not known. Treatment of any kind had been given to no patient before thyroid surgery. The CDR3 is made up of 14 amino acids. V lost 7 bases and J 1 base, leaving 10 bases between the germline ends. This TCR was recovered from a female donor with papillary thyroid cancer or a benign thyroid nodule (not recorded which). Some clones in this sample may be carry-over from other donors' samples. The V gene is TRBV12-3 or TRBV12-4, the J gene TRBJ2-2; weak D call: TRBD1 (6 bases). Specimen: tumor tissue. CDR3 in amino acids: CASIRQENTGELFF. CDR3 DNA sequence: TGTGCCAGCATCCGACAGGAGAACACCGGGGAGCTGTTTTTT.